This entry lists 10 T cell receptor beta chains sequenced from one sample in a study of T cell clonality in common variable immunodeficiency. Assay used: immunoSEQ multiplex PCR; TCRdb lists only in-frame clones, some missing. Recorded here are 25,000 to 30,000 clones, none singletons. These receptors have no identified antigens. Study-level results: Reportedly, TCR beta sequences from common variable immunodeficiency showed fewer deletions and N-nucleotide insertions.

Sequences were obtained from peripheral blood mononuclear cells. These receptors originate from a human donor with common variable immunodeficiency.

Details on this clone: The CDR3 end lies 3 residues beyond the end of the read and is filled in from the germline J gene. The chain employs TRBV7-2 and TRBJ2-7; 8 nucleotides match TRBD2. Germline V lookup: CDR1 SGHTA, CDR2 FQGNSA. With V trimmed by 0 bases and J by 2 bases, 0 bases remained unmatched. The CDR3 length is 14 residues. This CDR3 reads CASSLARGAYEQYF. The CDR3 DNA, read in part, is TGTGCCAGCAGCTTAGCGCGGGGGGCCTACGAG.

This clone was counted at least ten times. The read ends 3 residues early relative to the CDR3; the germline J gene fills the gap. This chain joins TRBV10-3 and TRBJ2-2; D uncertain. The CDR3 totals 13 residues. Germline CDR1 is ENHRY and CDR2 is SYGVKD. V lost 2 bases and J lost 2, with 3 bases in between. CDR3: CAISEPNTGELFF. The sequenced part of the CDR3 DNA is TGTGCCATCAGTGAGCCTAACACCGGGGAG.

This clone has a handful of counts. The read is 3 residues too short to cover the CDR3 end, so that end is filled in from the germline J gene. The V gene is TRBV7-6, the J gene TRBJ2-7; D possibly corresponds to TRBD1 (5 bases). V was cut by 4 bases and J by 6 bases, with 13 bases left in between. CDR3 length equals 13 residues. Germline V gene lookup returns CDR1 SGHVS and CDR2 FNYEAQ. The CDR3: CASSSTQGGEQYF. CDR3 DNA, as far as it was read: TGTGCCAGCAGCTCAACGCAGGGCGGCGAG.

This clone occurred a few times. The missing CDR3 end, 3 residues past where the read stops, is filled in from the germline J gene. The rearrangement uses TRBV6-1 and TRBJ2-3; 10 nucleotides line up with TRBD2. This CDR3 region has 17 residues. Looked up from germline, CDR1 is MNHNS and CDR2 is SASEGT. The junction had 6 bases not matched to a gene; V was cut back by 0 bases and J by 3 bases. The part of the CDR3 DNA that was read is TGTGCCAGCAGTGAAGCAGCTTCTAGCGGGGGAACAGATACG. Its translation: CASSEAASSGGTDT. In full, the CDR3 is CASSEAASSGGTDTQYF.

For this clone: The sequenced fragment ends 3 residues before the CDR3 boundary, so the rest is inferred from the germline J gene. V usage is TRBV2 and J usage is TRBJ2-5; D gene ambiguous. The V gene lost 9 bases and the J gene lost 4 bases, with 6 bases spanning the gap. This CDR3 region has 10 residues. CDR1 is SNHLY and CDR2 is FYNNEI in the germline V gene. CDR3 amino acids: CASQLETQYF. The covered CDR3 bases are TGTGCCAGTCAGTTAGAGACC.

For this clone: The read falls 3 residues short of the CDR3 end, and the missing part is taken from the germline J gene. The chain combines TRBV18 with TRBJ1-1; D is unclear. This CDR3 has 14 amino acids. V lost 3 bases and J 6 bases, leaving 14 bases between the germline ends. Per germline, CDR1 KGHSH and CDR2 LQKENI. CDR3 amino acids: CASSPPDRASEAFF. Incomplete CDR3 DNA: TGTGCCAGCTCACCCCCGGATAGGGCATCTGAA.

This clone appeared many times. The observed sequence ends 3 residues before the CDR3 terminus, with the missing tail filled in from the germline J gene. The gene calls are TRBV13 and TRBJ2-3; D not resolved. Germline V gives CDR1 PRHDT, CDR2 FYEKMQ (reference sequence). V lost 2 bases and J 0 bases, leaving 6 bases between the germline ends. The CDR3 length is 14 residues. CDR3 amino acids: CASSLRPSTDTQYF. The sequenced part of the CDR3 DNA is TGTGCCAGCAGCTTAAGGCCTAGCACAGATACG. The complete variable domain, with remaining parts taken from reference TRBV13 and TRBJ2-3, reads AAGVIQSPRHLIKEKRETATLKCYPIPRHDTVYWYQQGPGQDPQFLISFYEKMQSDKGSIPDRFSAQQFSDYHSELNMSSLELGDSALYFCASSLRPSTDTQYFGPGTRLTVL.

This clone was seen a few times. The read terminates 3 residues ahead of where the CDR3 ends, so the germline J gene completes it. The J gene is TRBJ2-1, the V gene TRBV19; tentative D call: TRBD1 (6 bases). V lost 5 bases, J lost 9 bases, and 20 bases lay in between. The CDR3 spans 15 residues. Looked up from germline, CDR1 is LNHDA and CDR2 is SQIVND (reference sequence). CDR3 DNA (partial): TGTGCCAGTAGTCTGACAGGTTCGCCAGATGGTGAG. Amino acid sequence: CASSLTGSPDGE. The full CDR3 sequence reads CASSLTGSPDGEQFF. The full variable domain, completed using reference TRBV19 and TRBJ2-1, is DGGITQSPKYLFRKEGQNVTLSCEQNLNHDAMYWYRQDPGQGLRLIYYSQIVNDFQKGDIAEGYSVSREKKESFPLTVTSAQKNPTAFYLCASSLTGSPDGEQFFGPGTRLTVL.

This clone occurred many times. The read comes to an end 3 residues before the CDR3 does, leaving the germline J gene to fill in the end. The chain carries TRBV30 and TRBJ1-5; no definite D call. The germline CDR1 and CDR2 sequences are GTSNPN and SVGIG (reference sequence). The CDR3 has 12 residues. V lost 0 bases, J lost 5 bases, and 5 bases lay in between. CDR3 bases read: TGTGCCTGGAGTGTAAGGGATCAGCCC. Encoded protein: CAWSVRDQP. The CDR3 in its entirety is CAWSVRDQPQHF.

This clone appeared a few times. The read is 3 residues too short to cover the CDR3 end, so that end is filled in from the germline J gene. The V gene is TRBV7-2, the J gene TRBJ1-2; 9 bases align to TRBD1. CDR1 is SGHTA, CDR2 FQGNSA, per germline. The CDR3 runs to 15 residues. Germline trimming cut 5 bases from V and 5 bases from J; bases unmatched to any gene: 9. CDR3 region: CASSPEGTGRYGYTF. The CDR3 DNA, read in part, is TGTGCCAGCAGCCCCGAGGGGACAGGGCGTTATGGC.